This T cell receptor beta chain was identified in a study of sequential checkpoint blockade in melanoma. Whole-study context: TCRβ was sequenced from DNA of about 94 pretreatment tumors. After nivolumab or ipilimumab alone, about 20 patients had week-13 rebiopsies. Whole-study results and caveats: Rising tumor T-cell fraction and clonality meant about 30 times likelier benefit.

In its sample, this clone was seen many times. Its antigen is undetermined. TCRdb keeps only in-frame clones here, not all; method: immunoSEQ multiplex PCR. The table lists about 2,400 clones, 25% to 30% of them singletons. Documented treatment: randomized to nivolumab then ipilimumab (arm A) or the reverse (arm B). None of the patients previously received DNA-damaging chemotherapy. This CDR3 contains 14 residues. The V and J ends lost 8 bases and 4 bases respectively, with 18 bases between them. Germline V CDR1 and CDR2: SGDLS, YYNGEE. The chain recombines TRBV9 with TRBJ1-2, with D perhaps matching TRBD1 (6 bases). The sample consisted of tumor tissue (inferred from file names), taken from a patient given nivolumab and ipilimumab in sequence. This sequence originates from a human donor with melanoma. This CDR3 reads CASAAGGFGYGYTF. The CDR3 DNA reads as TGTGCCAGTGCGGCGGGGGGCTTCGGCTATGGCTACACCTTC.